Sequencing of this T cell receptor (beta chain) was carried out in a study of technical replicates of blood from a few donors. Here immunoSEQ multiplex PCR was the method, and the copy in TCRdb shows in-frame clones only, minus some. The repertoire consists of roughly 76,000 clones, with 85% to 95% occurring once and the leading ten covering over 0.25%. From germline, CDR1 is SGHRS and CDR2 YFSETQ. V gave up 5 bases and J gave up 2 bases; unmatched junction bases: 6. This CDR3 is built from 14 residues. V gene TRBV5-1 combines with J gene TRBJ1-1; 7 nucleotides align to TRBD1. Source material: T cells isolated from PBMCs. This clonotype was obtained from a human donor in good health. CDR3 amino acids: CASRHNRGNTEAFF. The DNA for the CDR3 is TGCGCCAGCAGACATAACAGGGGCAACACTGAAGCTTTCTTT. Full variable domain (missing parts from reference TRBV5-1 and TRBJ1-1): KAGVTQTPRYLIKTRGQQVTLSCSPISGHRSVSWYQQTPGQGLQFLFEYFSETQRNKGNFPGRFSGRQFSNSRSEMNVSTLELGDSALYLCASRHNRGNTEAFFGQGTRLTVV.